The present T cell receptor beta chain was sequenced within a study of T-cell memory formation after mild COVID-19. Using its own MiXCR run on the 5' RACE reads, TCRdb lists one record per CDR3 protein. The sample lists some 190,000 distinct CDR3 sequences, around 19% seen once, with 2.4% in the top ten. The source material was PBMCs or a T cell subset sorted from them (not recorded which). This TCR derives from an adult woman who had mild COVID-19 (a few samples of this study predate the infection). Cell type and time point are not known.

The CDR3 bases are TGTGCCAGCAGCTCTGTTTCGGGCCCCTCTGGAAACACCATATATTTT. Translation: CASSSVSGPSGNTIYF. This chain joins TRBV7-2 and TRBJ1-3, with D hard to call. The germline gives CDR1 SGHTA, CDR2 FQGNSA. V was cut by 4 bases and J by 0 bases, with 13 bases left in between. This CDR3 is built from 16 residues.